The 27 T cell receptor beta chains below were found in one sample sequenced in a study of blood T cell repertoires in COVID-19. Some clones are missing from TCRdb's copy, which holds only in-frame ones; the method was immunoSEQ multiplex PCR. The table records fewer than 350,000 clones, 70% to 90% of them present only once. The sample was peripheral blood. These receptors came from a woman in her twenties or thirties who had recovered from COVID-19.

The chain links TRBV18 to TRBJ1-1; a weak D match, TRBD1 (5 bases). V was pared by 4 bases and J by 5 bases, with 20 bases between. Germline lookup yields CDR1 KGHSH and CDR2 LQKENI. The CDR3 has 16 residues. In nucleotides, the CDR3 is TGTGCCAGCTCACGGGACTGGCGAAGGCGTGGGACTGAAGCTTTCTTT. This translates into CASSRDWRRRGTEAFF.

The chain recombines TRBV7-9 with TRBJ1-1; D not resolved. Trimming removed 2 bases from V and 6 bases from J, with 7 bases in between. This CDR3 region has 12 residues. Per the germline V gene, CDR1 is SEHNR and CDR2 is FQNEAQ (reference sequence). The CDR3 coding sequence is TGTGCCAGCAGCTTAAGAGGGTCTGAAGCTTTCTTT. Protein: CASSLRGSEAFF.

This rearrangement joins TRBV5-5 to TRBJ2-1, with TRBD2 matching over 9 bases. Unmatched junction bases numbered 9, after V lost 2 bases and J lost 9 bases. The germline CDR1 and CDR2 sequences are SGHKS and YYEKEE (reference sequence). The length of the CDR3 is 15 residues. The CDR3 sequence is CASSFGTSSFGEQFF. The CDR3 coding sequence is TGTGCCAGCAGCTTTGGGACTAGCTCTTTCGGTGAGCAGTTCTTC.

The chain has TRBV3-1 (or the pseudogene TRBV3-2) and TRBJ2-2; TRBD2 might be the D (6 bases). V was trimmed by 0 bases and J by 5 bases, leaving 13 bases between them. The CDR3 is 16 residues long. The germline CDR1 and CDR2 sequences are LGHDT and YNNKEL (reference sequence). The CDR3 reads CASSQEGLQLTGELFF. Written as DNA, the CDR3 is TGTGCCAGCAGCCAAGAAGGACTACAACTGACCGGGGAGCTGTTTTTT.

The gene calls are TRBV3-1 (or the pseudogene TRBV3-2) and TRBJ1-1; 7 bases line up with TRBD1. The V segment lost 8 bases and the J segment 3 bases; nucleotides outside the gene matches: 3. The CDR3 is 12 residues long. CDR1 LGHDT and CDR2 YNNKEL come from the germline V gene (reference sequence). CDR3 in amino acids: CASGTGDTEAFF. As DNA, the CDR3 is TGTGCCAGCGGTACAGGGGACACTGAAGCTTTCTTT.

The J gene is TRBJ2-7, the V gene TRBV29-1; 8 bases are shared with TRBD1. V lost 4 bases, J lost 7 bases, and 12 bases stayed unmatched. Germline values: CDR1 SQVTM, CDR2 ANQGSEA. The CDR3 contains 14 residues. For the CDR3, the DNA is TGCAGCGTTGGGGGGACCGGACAGGGCGTAGAGCAGTACTTC. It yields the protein CSVGGTGQGVEQYF.

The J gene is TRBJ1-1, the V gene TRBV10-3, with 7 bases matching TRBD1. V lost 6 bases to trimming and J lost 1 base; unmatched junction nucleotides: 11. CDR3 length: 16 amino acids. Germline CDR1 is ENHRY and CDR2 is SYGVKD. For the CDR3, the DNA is TGTGCCATCAGGGCCATCCCCAGGGGGGAGAACACTGAAGCTTTCTTT. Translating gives CAIRAIPRGENTEAFF.

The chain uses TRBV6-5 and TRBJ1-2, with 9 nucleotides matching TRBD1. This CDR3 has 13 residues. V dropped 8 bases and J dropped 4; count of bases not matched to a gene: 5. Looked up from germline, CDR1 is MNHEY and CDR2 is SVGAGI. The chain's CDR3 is CASRTGDGYGYTF. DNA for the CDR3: TGTGCCAGCCGGACAGGGGATGGCTATGGCTACACCTTC.

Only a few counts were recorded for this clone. The CDR3 nucleotides are TGTGCCAGCAGCTTAAGCCCGACAGGGGAGTCACCCCTCCACTTT. This gives the protein CASSLSPTGESPLHF. The chain links TRBV5-4 to TRBJ1-6; 8 bases are shared with TRBD1. The CDR3 is made up of 15 amino acids. CDR1 is SGHNT and CDR2 is YYREEE in the germline V gene (reference sequence). V shed 2 bases, J shed 10 bases, and the junction held 8 bases outside the gene matches.

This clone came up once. CDR3 loop: CATSSSSIMADTQYF. CDR3 nucleotides: TGTGCCACCAGTAGTTCCAGTATTATGGCAGATACGCAGTATTTT. The genes are TRBV24-1 and TRBJ2-3; D is unclear. The V and J ends lost 6 bases and 4 bases respectively, with 16 bases between them. From germline, CDR1 is KGHDR and CDR2 SFDVKD. The CDR3 totals 15 residues.

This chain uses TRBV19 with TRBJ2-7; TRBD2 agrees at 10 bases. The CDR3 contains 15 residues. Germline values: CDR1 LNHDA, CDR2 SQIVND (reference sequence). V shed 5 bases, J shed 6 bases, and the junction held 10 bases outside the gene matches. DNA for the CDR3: TGTGCCAGTAGTCCATTTCTAGCGGGAGAGGGCGAGCAGTACTTC. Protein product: CASSPFLAGEGEQYF.

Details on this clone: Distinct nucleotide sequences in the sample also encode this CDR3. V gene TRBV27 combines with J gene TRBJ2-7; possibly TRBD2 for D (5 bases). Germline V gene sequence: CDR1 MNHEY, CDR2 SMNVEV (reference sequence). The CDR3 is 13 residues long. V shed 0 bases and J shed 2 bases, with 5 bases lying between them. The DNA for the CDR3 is TGTGCCAGCAGTTTATCGAGGGCCTACGAGCAGTACTTC. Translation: CASSLSRAYEQYF.

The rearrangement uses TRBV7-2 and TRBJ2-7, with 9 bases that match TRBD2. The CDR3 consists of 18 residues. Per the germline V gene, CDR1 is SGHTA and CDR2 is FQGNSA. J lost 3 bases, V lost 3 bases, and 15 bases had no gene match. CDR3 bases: TGTGCCAGCAGCTTCGCCCTGGGAGCGGGAGGAAGCGTCTACGAGCAGTACTTC. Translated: CASSFALGAGGSVYEQYF.

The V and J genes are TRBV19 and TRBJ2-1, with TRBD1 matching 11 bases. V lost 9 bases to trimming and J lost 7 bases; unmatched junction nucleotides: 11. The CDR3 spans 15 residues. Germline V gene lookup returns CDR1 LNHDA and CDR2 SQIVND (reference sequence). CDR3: CASKTPGQGVNEQFF. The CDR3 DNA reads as TGTGCCAGCAAAACTCCGGGACAGGGGGTGAATGAGCAGTTCTTC.

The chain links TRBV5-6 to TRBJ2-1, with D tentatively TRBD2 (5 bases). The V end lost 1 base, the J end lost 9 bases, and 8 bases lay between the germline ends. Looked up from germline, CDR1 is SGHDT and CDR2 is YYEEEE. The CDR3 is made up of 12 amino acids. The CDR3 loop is CASSLWAGEQFF. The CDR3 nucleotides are TGTGCCAGCAGCTTGTGGGCGGGTGAGCAGTTCTTC.

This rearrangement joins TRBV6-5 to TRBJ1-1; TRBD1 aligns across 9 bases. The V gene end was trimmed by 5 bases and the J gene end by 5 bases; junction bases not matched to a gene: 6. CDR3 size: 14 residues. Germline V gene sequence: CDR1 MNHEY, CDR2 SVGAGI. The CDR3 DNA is TGTGCCAGCAGTCCCGACAGGGGGATGACTGAAGCTTTCTTT. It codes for CASSPDRGMTEAFF.

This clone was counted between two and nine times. The CDR3: CATSTRQGTGELFF. The CDR3 DNA sequence: TGTGCCACCAGCACGCGACAGGGGACCGGGGAGCTGTTTTTT. This rearrangement joins TRBV15 to TRBJ2-2; 8 nucleotides match TRBD1. The germline V gene encodes CDR1 LNHNV and CDR2 YYDKDF (reference sequence). Trimming took 4 bases from V and 5 from J; bases not matched to a gene: 3. The CDR3 spans 14 residues.

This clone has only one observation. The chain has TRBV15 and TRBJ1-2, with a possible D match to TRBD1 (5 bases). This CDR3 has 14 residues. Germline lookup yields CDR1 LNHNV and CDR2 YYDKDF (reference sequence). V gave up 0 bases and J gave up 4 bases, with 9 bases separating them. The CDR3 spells CATSRDLTVYGYTF. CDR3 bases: TGTGCCACCAGCAGAGATCTGACAGTCTATGGCTACACCTTC.

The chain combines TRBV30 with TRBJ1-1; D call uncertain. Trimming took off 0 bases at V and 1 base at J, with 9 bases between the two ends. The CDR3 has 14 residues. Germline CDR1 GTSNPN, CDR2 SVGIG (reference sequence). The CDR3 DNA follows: TGTGCCTGGAGTGTACCCCTAGGGAACACTGAAGCTTTCTTT. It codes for CAWSVPLGNTEAFF.

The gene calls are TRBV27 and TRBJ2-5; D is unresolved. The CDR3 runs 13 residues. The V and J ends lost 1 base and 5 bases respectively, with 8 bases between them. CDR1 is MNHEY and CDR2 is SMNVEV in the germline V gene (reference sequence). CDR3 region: CASSLYNGETQYF. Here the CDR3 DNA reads TGTGCCAGCAGTTTATACAACGGGGAGACCCAGTACTTC.

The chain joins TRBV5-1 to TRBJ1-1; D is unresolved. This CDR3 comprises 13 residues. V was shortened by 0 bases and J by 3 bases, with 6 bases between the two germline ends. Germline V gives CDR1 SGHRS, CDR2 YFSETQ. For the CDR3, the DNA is TGCGCCAGCAGCTTGGGGGCAGACACTGAAGCTTTCTTT. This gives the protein CASSLGADTEAFF.

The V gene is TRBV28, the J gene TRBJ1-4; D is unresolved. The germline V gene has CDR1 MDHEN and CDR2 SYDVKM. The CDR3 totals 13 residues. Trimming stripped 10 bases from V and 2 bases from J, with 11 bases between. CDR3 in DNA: TGTGCCACCGACGGAGAGACTAATGAAAAACTGTTTTTT. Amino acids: CATDGETNEKLFF.

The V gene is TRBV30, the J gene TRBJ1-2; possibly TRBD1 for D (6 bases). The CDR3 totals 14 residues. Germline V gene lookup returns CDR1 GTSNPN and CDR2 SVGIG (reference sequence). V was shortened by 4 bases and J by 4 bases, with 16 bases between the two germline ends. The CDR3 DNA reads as TGTGCCTGGATCCAGGGGTCCAGGGTCTATGGCTACACCTTC. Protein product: CAWIQGSRVYGYTF.

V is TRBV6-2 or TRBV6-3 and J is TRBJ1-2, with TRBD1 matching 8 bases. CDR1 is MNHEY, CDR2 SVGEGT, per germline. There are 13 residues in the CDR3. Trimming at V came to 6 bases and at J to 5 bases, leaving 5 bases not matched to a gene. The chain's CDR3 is CASSFGQGYGYTF. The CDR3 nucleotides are TGTGCCAGCAGCTTCGGACAGGGATATGGCTACACCTTC.

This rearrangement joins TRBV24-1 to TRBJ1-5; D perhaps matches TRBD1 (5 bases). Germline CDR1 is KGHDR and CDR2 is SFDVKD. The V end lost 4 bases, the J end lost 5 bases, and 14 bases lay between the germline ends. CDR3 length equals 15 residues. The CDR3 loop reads CATSDGTRRDQPQHF. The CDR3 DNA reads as TGTGCCACCAGTGACGGGACTCGGAGGGATCAGCCCCAGCATTTT.

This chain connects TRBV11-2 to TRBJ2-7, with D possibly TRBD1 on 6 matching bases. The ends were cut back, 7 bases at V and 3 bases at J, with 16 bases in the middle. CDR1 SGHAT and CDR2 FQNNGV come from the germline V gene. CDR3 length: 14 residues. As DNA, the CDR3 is TGTGCCAGCACCCTGGACAGAAGTAGCTACGAGCAGTACTTC. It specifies CASTLDRSSYEQYF.

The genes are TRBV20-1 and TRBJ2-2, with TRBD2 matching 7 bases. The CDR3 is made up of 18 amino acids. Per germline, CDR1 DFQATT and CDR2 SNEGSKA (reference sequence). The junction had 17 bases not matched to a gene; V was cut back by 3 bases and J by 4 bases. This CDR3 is CSASPAGYGTTGTGELFF. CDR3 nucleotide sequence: TGCAGTGCTAGTCCCGCGGGTTACGGGACTACCGGCACCGGGGAGCTGTTTTTT.